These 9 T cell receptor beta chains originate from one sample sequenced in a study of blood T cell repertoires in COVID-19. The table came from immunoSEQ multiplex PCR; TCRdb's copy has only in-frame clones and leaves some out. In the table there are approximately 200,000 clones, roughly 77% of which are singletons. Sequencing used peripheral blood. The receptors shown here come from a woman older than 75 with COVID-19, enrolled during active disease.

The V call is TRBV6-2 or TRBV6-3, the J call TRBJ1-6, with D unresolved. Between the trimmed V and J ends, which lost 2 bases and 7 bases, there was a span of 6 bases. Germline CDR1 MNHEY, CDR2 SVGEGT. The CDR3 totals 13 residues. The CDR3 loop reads CASSYPQNSPLHF. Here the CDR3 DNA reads TGTGCCAGCAGTTACCCACAGAATTCACCCCTCCACTTT.

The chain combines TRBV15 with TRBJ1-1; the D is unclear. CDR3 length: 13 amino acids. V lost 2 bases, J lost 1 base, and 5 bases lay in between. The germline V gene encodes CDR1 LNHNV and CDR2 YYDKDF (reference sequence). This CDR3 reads CATSRTGNTEAFF. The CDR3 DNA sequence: TGTGCCACCAGCAGAACCGGGAACACTGAAGCTTTCTTT.

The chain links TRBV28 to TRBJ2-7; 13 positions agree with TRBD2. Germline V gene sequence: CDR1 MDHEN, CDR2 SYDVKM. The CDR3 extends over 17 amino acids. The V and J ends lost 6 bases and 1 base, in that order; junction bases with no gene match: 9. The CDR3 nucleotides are TGTGCCAGCAGCTTGGGGGGGACTAGCGGGGCTTCCTACGAGCAGTACTTC. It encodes CASSLGGTSGASYEQYF.

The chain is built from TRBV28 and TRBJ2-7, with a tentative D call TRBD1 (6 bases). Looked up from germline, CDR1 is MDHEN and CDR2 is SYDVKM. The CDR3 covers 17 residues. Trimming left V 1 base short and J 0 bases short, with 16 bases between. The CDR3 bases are TGTGCCAGCAGTTTATATACGAACCTACAGGGCTCCTACGAGCAGTACTTC. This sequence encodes CASSLYTNLQGSYEQYF.

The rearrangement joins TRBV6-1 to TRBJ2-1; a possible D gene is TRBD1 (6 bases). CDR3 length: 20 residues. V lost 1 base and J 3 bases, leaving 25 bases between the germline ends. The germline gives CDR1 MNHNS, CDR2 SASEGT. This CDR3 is CASSEGGKGQSLRYYNEQFF. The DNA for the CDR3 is TGTGCCAGCAGTGAAGGGGGGAAGGGACAATCCCTCCGGTACTACAATGAGCAGTTCTTC.

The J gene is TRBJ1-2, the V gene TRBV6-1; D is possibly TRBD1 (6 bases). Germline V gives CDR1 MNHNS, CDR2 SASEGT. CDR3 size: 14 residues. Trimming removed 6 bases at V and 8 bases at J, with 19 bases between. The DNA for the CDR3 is TGTGCCAGCAGGGACAGCCGCACCAGTAGGGGCTACACCTTC. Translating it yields CASRDSRTSRGYTF.

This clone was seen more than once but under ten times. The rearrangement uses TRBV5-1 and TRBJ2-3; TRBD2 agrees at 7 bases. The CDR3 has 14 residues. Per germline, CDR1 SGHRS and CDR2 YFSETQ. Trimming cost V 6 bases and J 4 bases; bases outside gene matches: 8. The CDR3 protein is CASTRTSGADTQYF. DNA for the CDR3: TGCGCCAGCACCCGGACTAGTGGGGCAGATACGCAGTATTTT.

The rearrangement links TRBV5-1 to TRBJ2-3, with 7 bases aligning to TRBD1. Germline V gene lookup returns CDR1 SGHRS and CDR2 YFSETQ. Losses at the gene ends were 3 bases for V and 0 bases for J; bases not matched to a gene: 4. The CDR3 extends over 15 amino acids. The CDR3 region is CASSSGQASTDTQYF. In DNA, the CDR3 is TGCGCCAGCAGCTCTGGACAGGCGAGCACAGATACGCAGTATTTT.

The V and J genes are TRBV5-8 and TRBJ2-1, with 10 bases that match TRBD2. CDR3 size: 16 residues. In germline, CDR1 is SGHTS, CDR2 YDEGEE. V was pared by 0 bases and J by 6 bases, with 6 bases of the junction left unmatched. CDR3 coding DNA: TGTGCCAGCAGCTTGGCTTGGGGGACTAGCGTCAATGAGCAGTTCTTC. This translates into CASSLAWGTSVNEQFF.